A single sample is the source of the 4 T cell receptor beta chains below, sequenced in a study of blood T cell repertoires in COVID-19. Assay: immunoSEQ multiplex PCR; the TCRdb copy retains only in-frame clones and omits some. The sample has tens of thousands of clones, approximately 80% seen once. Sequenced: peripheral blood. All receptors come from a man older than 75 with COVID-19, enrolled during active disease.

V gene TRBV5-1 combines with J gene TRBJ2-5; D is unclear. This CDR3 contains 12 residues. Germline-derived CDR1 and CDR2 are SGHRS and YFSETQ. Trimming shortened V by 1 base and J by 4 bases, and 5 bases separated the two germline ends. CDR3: CASSLSLETQYF. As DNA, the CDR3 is TGCGCCAGCAGCTTGAGCCTAGAGACCCAGTACTTC.

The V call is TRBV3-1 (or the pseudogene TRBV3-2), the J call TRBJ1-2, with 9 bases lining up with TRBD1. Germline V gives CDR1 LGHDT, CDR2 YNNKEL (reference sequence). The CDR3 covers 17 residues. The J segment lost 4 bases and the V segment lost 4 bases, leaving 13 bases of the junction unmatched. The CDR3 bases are TGTGCCAGCAGCCGAACCGGGACAGGGAGTATGTTCTATGGCTACACCTTC. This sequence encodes CASSRTGTGSMFYGYTF.

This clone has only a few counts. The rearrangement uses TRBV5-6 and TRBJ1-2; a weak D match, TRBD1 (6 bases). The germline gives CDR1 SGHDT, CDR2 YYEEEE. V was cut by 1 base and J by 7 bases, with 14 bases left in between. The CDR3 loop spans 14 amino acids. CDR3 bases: TGTGCCAGCAGCTTGTTTTTAACAGGGAGTGGCTACACCTTC. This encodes CASSLFLTGSGYTF.

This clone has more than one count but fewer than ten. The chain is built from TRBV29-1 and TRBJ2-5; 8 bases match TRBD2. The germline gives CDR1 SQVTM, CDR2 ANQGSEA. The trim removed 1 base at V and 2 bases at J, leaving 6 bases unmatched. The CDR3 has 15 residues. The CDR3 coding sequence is TGCAGCGTTGAAGTCAGCGGGAGTCCGCAAGAGACCCAGTACTTC. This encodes CSVEVSGSPQETQYF. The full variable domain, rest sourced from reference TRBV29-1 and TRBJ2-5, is SAVISQKPSRDICQRGTSLTIQCQVDSQVTMMFWYRQQPGQSLTLIATANQGSEATYESGFVIDKFPISRPNLTFSTLTVSNMSPEDSSIYLCSVEVSGSPQETQYFGPGTRLLVL.